This TCR beta chain was captured in a study of cytomegalovirus exposure and HLA in healthy donors (dated by TCRdb to 2016 to 2017). As for the study more broadly: In an earlier analysis of some 550 of the donors, less than 350 Gb of sequence data and some 120 million unique TCR beta sequences from about 179 million T cells were reported. An early release covering 500 to 750 HLA-typed donors comprised about 290 gigabases of sequencing data and around 85 million unique TCR sequences. On average, 235,054 unique TCR beta nucleotide sequences were sequenced per donor among 398 genotyped donors of the cohort, with 15% to 20% of those sequences being non-productive. Class I and class II HLA loci were covered by the typing at four-digit resolution. Roughly 5 DR-DQ haplotypes were handled as single units for association and clustering because linkage in the cohort was strong. To decide whether each TCR beta V gene segment behaved as functional or pseudogenic, an earlier analysis of 587 of the donors relied on high-throughput TCR beta sequencing. Typing coverage differed by locus: A, B, C, DRB1 and DQB1 were typed in about 620-630 donors, DQA1 in roughly 500, DPA1 in 600 to 610, and DPB1 in just under 490. A later genetic analysis used genome-wide SNP genotypes for about 65% of the 666 donors, treating that subset as a discovery cohort. In the later analysis, no new phenotypic data were used to find candidate immune exposures; instead, reliance was placed on TCR beta sequences and their occurrence across donors. Donor age, sex, ethnicity and CMV serostatus were collected together with the repertoire data. All discovery cohort repertoires had been generated on a single sequencing platform. Of the 300 to 500 genotyped donors, 65% to 90% were placed in the genetic ancestry cluster associated with self-reported Caucasian donors. Besides the first cohort of more than 650 subjects, a separate validation cohort made up of over 100 different subjects was used. In a later analysis, previously published TCR beta repertoires from roughly 710 donors were re-analyzed and high-resolution HLA genotyping was added so that TCR occurrence patterns could be studied. To predict cytomegalovirus infection status, the study combined high-throughput TCR immunosequencing, statistical association of individual TCRs with disease status, and machine learning. Using immunosequencing, the study profiled T cell repertoires from 666 subjects and related those repertoires to cytomegalovirus serostatus. The study was designed to test whether signatures of past pathogen exposure could be identified by cataloging public T cell receptors. The paper as a whole reports these results and caveats: Compared with equally common non-associated chains, HLA-associated TCR beta chains in a later analysis were more clonally expanded and had lower generation probabilities. In a later analysis, several top co-occurrence clusters were reported to appear linked to parvovirus B19, influenza, CMV and Epstein-Barr virus. Linkage disequilibrium might explain the correlated functional status among segregating V segments, but an unknown experimental factor could not be excluded. HLA typing was unavailable for some donors at each locus, so association tests used only the typed subset. In vitro tests confirmed that a few of the cytomegalovirus-associated TCR beta chains recognize cytomegalovirus antigens. A further reported finding was that TCR beta sequences accurately predicted the HLA-A and HLA-B alleles for most subjects in the first cohort. When HLA alleles, especially DR and DQ, strongly co-occurred, attributing TCR associations to individual alleles was difficult. Most TCR sequences were seen in very few donors, while some public TCRs were found in many individuals. A cluster of highly shared sequence variants was judged likely to represent a technical artifact of the sequencing pipeline. The only immune exposure information available for the cohort was CMV serostatus. In an earlier analysis of 587 of the donors, most TCR beta V segments were observed in productive rearrangements about 90% or about 30% of the time, broadly matching IMGT annotations. V-gene and J-gene trimming of TCR beta chains was associated with a missense DCLRE1C variant in a later genetic analysis, and the association was replicated in an independent cohort. The earlier analysis of 450 to 700 of the donors excluded roughly 16 rarely observed V segments, including chromosome 9 orphons, because counts were too low. The classifier was reported to diagnose cytomegalovirus status with high specificity and sensitivity in both the original cohort and the validation cohort. This cohort had only TCR beta chains sequenced, and the lack of alpha or paired-chain data limited which features could be detected. Because the 87-base-pair reads could not distinguish some IMGT-functional V segments, including TRBV6-2 and TRBV6-3, those segments were excluded. A later analysis associated about 18,000 TCR beta sequences with specific HLA alleles at a false discovery rate of 0.05. The study gave a list of 150 to 200 TCR beta chains associated with cytomegalovirus. In a later analysis, the rate of TCR association differed among HLA loci, with DRB1 alleles having the most associated TCRs and HLA-C alleles having the fewest. Compared with the roughly 700-donor mean, donors in an Asian-associated ancestry cluster had fewer N-insertions in productive TCRs, according to a later genetic analysis. The authors suggested that the approach could potentially be extended to other disease states and immunological phenotypes. In a later analysis, most CMV-associated TCR beta chains were found to appear HLA-restricted, with HLA associations seemingly driven largely by CMV exposure. The presence/absence analyses assumed that sequencing depth was roughly uniform across donors, and that assumption may not be true.

Trimmed from V: 4 bases; trimmed from J: 7 bases; junction bases lacking a gene match: 9. Spanning cysteine to phenylalanine, the CDR3 consists of 15 amino acids. Only the CDR3 region is kept as DNA, spanning 45 bases read in frame from base 1. The germline V gene yields LGHNA for CDR1 and YSLEER for CDR2. The cohort consisted of 600 or so healthy bone marrow donors. All cohort members were sampled while nominally healthy, although unrecorded immune exposures were likely present. The donor tested CMV seronegative, placing the donor among the 350 or so seronegative members of the cohort. Each donor provided a peripheral blood sample, and peripheral blood mononuclear cells were used for TCR beta sequencing. The Qiagen DNeasy Blood Extraction Kit was used to extract genomic DNA from the blood cell samples. Library preparation used the immunoSEQ multiplex PCR assay. For the multiplex PCR, a mixture combining 60 forward primers for TCR Vbeta segments and 13 reverse primers for TCR Jbeta segments was used. The CDR3 region of rearranged TCR beta genes was amplified from genomic DNA by a multiplex PCR assay. The Illumina HiSeq System was used to sequence the amplified TCR beta libraries as 87-base-pair reads. The original methods were these. In a later analysis, around 80 million unique TCR beta chains were counted across the 500 to 850 repertoires, and about 10 million of these chains were shared by at least two donors. To remove PCR and sequencing errors, raw reads were error-corrected and collapsed into unique sequences using a nearest-neighbor algorithm that merged closely related sequences. CDR3 sequences were aligned to IMGT reference sequences to assign V, D and J gene segments. For a sequence to be retained, a match of at least six nucleotides to both a V gene segment and a J gene segment was required. A rearrangement counted as productive if the CDR3 had no stop codons and remained in frame with V and J, and every other rearrangement counted as non-productive. Following IMGT convention, CDR3 was defined as the stretch from the second conserved V-encoded cysteine to the conserved J-encoded phenylalanine. The earlier analysis of some 580 of the donors excluded any sequence lacking an unambiguous match to a single V gene segment. An earlier analysis of several hundred of the donors classified V segments as functional when productive rearrangements were above 56.7% and as segregating when the standard deviation between donors was above 5%. A statistical classification framework was developed to diagnose cytomegalovirus status using the catalog of TCR beta chain sequences. In a later analysis, V and J genes were assigned by comparing TCR nucleotide sequences against IMGT/GENE-DB human TR gene sequences. A later analysis assigned CDR3 sequences and most-parsimonious VDJ recombination scenarios with the TCRdist pipeline. In a later analysis, each TCR beta chain was defined by its CDR3 amino acid sequence together with its V-gene family, and reads without a unique V-gene family were excluded. In a later analysis, 500 to 700 highly shared, low-generation-probability nucleotide sequences were removed to address suspected cross-contamination and a sequencing artifact. In a later analysis, a clonal expansion index was calculated for each public chain from normalized within-repertoire ranks of inferred template counts. In a later analysis, generation probabilities were computed with a VDJ recombination model fitted to out-of-frame rearrangements, and the resulting probabilities were checked against IGoR. A later analysis scored TCR-TCR, TCR-HLA and TCR-CMV co-occurrence with hypergeometric tests, applying a repertoire-size bias correction to TCR pairs. In a later analysis, false discovery rates were estimated by permuting HLA or CMV assignments 20 times. In a later analysis, co-occurring TCRs were grouped with DBSCAN, and TCRdist sequence similarity was added when clustering was performed within HLA-allele-positive subsets. For co-occurrence clustering, repertoires with fewer than 30,000 or more than 120,000 public chains were excluded, along with four to six repertoires with anomalous nucleotide sharing. As stored in TCRdb, this immuneACCESS dataset retains in-frame rearrangements with V and J assigned. A fraction of the clones does not appear; measured against another copy, unresolved V genes explain less than half of the discrepancy, and the remainder lacks a known reason. V, J and clone size derive from that table, while D and trimming were established from the DNA sequence. This sample comprises 100,000 or so clones, around 83% of them detected only once. Of the sample, more than 1% is held by the ten largest clones.

Comment on this clone: Its antigen remains unidentified. Base quality data are lacking; no much larger clone is found one base away.

This receptor chain uses TRBV4-3 and TRBJ1-4, with TRBD1 matching 7 junction bases. The receptor was isolated from a woman between 18 and 30 years old in good health and CMV-seronegative. The sample was PBMCs. This receptor has the CDR3 CASSPRHRGSEKLFF. The DNA reads TGCGCCAGCAGCCCGAGGCACAGGGGATCTGAAAAACTGTTTTTT.